This T cell receptor (beta chain) was recorded in a study of T cells in localized non-small cell lung cancer. Regarding the study as a whole: Density of T cells in blood, when higher, went with longer overall survival. A median 57 of the top 100 tumor clones appeared in adjacent lung. The greatest T cell clonality was found in uninvolved adjacent lung (higher than in tumor). Tumor samples were not multi-region, leaving intratumor heterogeneity unexcluded.

Assay: immunoSEQ multiplex PCR; the TCRdb copy retains only in-frame clones and omits some. The data hold around 30,000 clones, with 88% observed a single time. Comment on this clone: Its target is unknown.

The sequence was collected from a female donor older than 55 with stage III squamous cell lung carcinoma. The specimen was peripheral blood, collected before any cancer treatment.

This chain's CDR3 is CASSLEPVSLDTQYF. The DNA of the CDR3 is TGCGCCAGCAGCTTGGAGCCTGTCTCTTTGGATACGCAGTATTTT. The chain has TRBV5-1 and TRBJ2-3, with unresolved D. The CDR3 has 15 amino acids. The V gene's germline CDR1 is SGHRS and CDR2 YFSETQ. The ends were cut back, 0 bases at V and 6 bases at J, with 14 bases in the middle.